This T cell receptor (beta chain) was retrieved from a study of blood T cells in healthy people across ages (dated by TCRdb to between 2014 and 2016). With respect to the entire study: In model experiments, template switching captured about one uniquely barcoded TCR beta cDNA molecule for every two T cells. To avoid experimental bias, donors of different ages were spread randomly across the sequencing lanes. Using the same blood draw, the study looked at two additional independent replicas of 1 million unique cDNA reads for two donors, one aged 18 to 30 and the other aged 80 or older. Using deep sequencing normalized with unique cDNA molecular identifiers, the study measured how TCR beta repertoire diversity changes with age. Donors were grouped into four age groups: young (average 16 years), middle-aged (roughly 37), aged (around 60) and long-lived (about 90). Study-wide findings and limitations: Observed TCR beta diversity per million T cells fell roughly linearly with age, and a significant reduction was already apparent by age about 36. Since profiling was done on bulk unsorted PBMCs, naive and antigen-experienced compartments could not be conclusively compared. Compared with the aged group, the long-lived group had more naive CD4+ T cells, fewer expanded clones and increased TCR diversity, a pattern suggesting age selection. Total diversity estimates from one million sequenced T cells were considered lower bounds and underestimates. Donor CMV infection status was unknown, potentially confounding age-related changes in expanded clonotypes. There was a strong correlation between observed TCR beta diversity and the percentage of naive T cells measured by flow cytometry.

The donors were under 40 Caucasian individuals from Russia, aged roughly 6 to 100 years, who were systemically healthy. Each donor gave ten milliliters of peripheral blood, drawn into EDTA-treated Vacutainer tubes. PBMCs were isolated by Ficoll-Paque density-gradient centrifugation, with at least 6 million obtained per sample. Trizol reagent was used to extract total RNA from the PBMCs, yielding at least 6 micrograms per sample. For every donor, flow cytometry on a PBMC aliquot measured the percentage of naive CD45RAhigh/CD27high T cells. This clonotype showed up just once. Its target antigen remains unknown. There are no base qualities to consult, and no much larger clone falls within one base. One read amounts to weak evidence. Library construction relied on 5' RACE. Instrument used: Illumina HiSeq 2500. A second about 7 to 12 cycle PCR used a sample-barcoded 5' primer and a J-beta primer mix. A unique molecular identifier was introduced onto each TCR beta cDNA molecule by a template-switch 5' adaptor carrying 12 random nucleotides. At least 2.5 million CDR3-containing paired-end reads were obtained from each sample. The Mint cDNA synthesis kit, primed by a TRBC-specific oligonucleotide, was used to synthesize first-strand cDNA from all RNA. All cDNA was treated with uracil-DNA glycosylase and then went through a first 18-cycle PCR with the universal primers M1SS and BC2_uni_R. Concerning the study's data processing: Each sample was normalized by randomly selecting 1 million high-quality reads, each carrying a distinct molecular identifier. Instead of being binned into consensus sequences, reads that shared molecular identifiers were thrown out. MiTCR, set to a Q25 quality threshold and the strictest error-elimination algorithm, was used for CDR3 identification, clonotype clustering and error correction. A nonparametric unseen species model with Euler transformation was used to estimate lower-bound total TCR beta diversity. TCRdb itself trimmed the public reads at Q25 with fastp, ran MiXCR and retained productive beta chains. Rows matching on CDR3 protein sequence are summarized as one entry with the most common DNA and genes. TCRdb's processing, not the authors', yielded these V and J calls. The sample table lists under 750,000 distinct CDR3 sequences, 40% to 50% of them with a count of one. The top ten clones comprise roughly 25% of the sample.

CDR1 and CDR2 are drawn from the germline V gene: SNHLY, FYNNEI. From the cysteine through the phenylalanine, the CDR3 covers 13 amino acids. Only the CDR3 DNA is retained, 39 bases long and in frame from the first base. V gives up 8 bases and J gives up 3 bases, and the segment between their germline ends measures 11 bases. Sequenced material: blood. The rearranged segments are TRBV2 and TRBJ1-5; D gene: possibly TRBD1, on 6 matching bases. This receptor was obtained from a man older than 75 in good health. The CDR3 region: CASAGEINQPQHF. The DNA sequence is given as TGTGCCAGCGCAGGGGAAATCAATCAGCCCCAGCATTTT.